Here is one T cell receptor beta chain with its context. Its specificity is unknown. The sample comes from a study of T cell responses to AZD1222 COVID-19 vaccine. Study-wide findings and caveats: Spike-specific TCR breadth and depth grew following two AZD1222 doses. No repertoire was sampled before or during the peak T cell response, only after it. Regions 160-218 and 743-854 dominated among vaccine-associated CD4 TCRs spanning spike. Most donors were white British, females outnumbered males, and clonal diversity was possibly underestimated.

Produced via immunoSEQ multiplex PCR; TCRdb's table is partial and in-frame only. The table shows just over 150,000 clones, with around nine tenths occurring only once. Germline CDR1 SGHRS, CDR2 YFSETQ. V lost 0 bases and J lost 5; bases outside the gene matches: 7. The CDR3 is 16 residues long. The sequence was collected from an adult who had recovered from COVID-19. The V and J genes are TRBV5-1 and TRBJ1-4; TRBD1 agrees at 7 bases. The input for sequencing was peripheral blood, taken after recovery from COVID-19. As DNA, the CDR3 is TGCGCCAGCAGCTTGGCCGGAGGGGGACAGAATGAAAAACTGTTTTTT. Translation: CASSLAGGGQNEKLFF.